The entry below describes one T cell receptor (beta chain). V trimming: 2 bases; J trimming: 1 base; junction bases outside the gene matches: 10. The CDR3 contains 19 residues. This entry is derived from a study of blood T cell repertoires in COVID-19. In the study overall: There were acute and convalescent COVID-19 samples, and they came from the United States, Italy and Spain. From T cells, B-cell-depleted T cells, or PBMCs came the material, which was cDNA or gDNA.

Methods used by the authors: Amplifying reference gene primers gave estimates of nucleated cell counts. The data were produced by immunoSEQ multiplex PCR, yet TCRdb's version contains in-frame clones alone and is incomplete. That table furnishes V, J and clone size, whereas the DNA furnished D and trimming. Of some 150,000 clones listed, 89% were seen once; the top ten hold around 3%. The sequencing sample was made of peripheral blood. This sequence was found in a man aged 55 to 69 with acute or convalescent COVID-19. The chain carries TRBV5-3 and TRBJ1-3; 12 bases match TRBD1. TRBV5-3 is filed as an ORF, its function uncertain. The CDR3 coding sequence is TGTGCCAGAAGCTTTCCCGGGACAGGGGGCCCCGGATCTGGAAACACCATATATTTT. Translation: CARSFPGTGGPGSGNTIYF.